This T cell receptor beta chain stems from a study of blood T cell repertoires in COVID-19. Study overall: Both acute and convalescent COVID-19 samples were obtained from the United States, Italy and Spain. The analysed material was cDNA or gDNA that came from T cells, B-cell-depleted T cells, or PBMCs.

This CDR3 spans 13 amino acids. J lost 0 bases, V lost 7 bases, and 5 bases had no gene match. CDR1 GTSNPN and CDR2 SVGIG come from the germline V gene (reference sequence). Original methodology: Reference gene primer amplification gave estimated nucleated cell counts. Measured with immunoSEQ multiplex PCR; TCRdb has only the in-frame clones, and not every one. The D gene and trimming were derived from the DNA, and the V and J assignments and clone size from that table. The data show fewer than 300,000 clones, with 85% to 90% seen just once and 0.99% held by the top ten. This chain connects TRBV30 to TRBJ1-1; 7 bases align to TRBD1. The TCR sequence derives from a middle-aged woman who had recovered from COVID-19. The sample comprised peripheral blood. CDR3 nucleotide sequence: TGTGCCTCGACCGGGACAGTGAACACTGAAGCTTTCTTT. Its protein product is CASTGTVNTEAFF.